These 10 T cell receptor beta chains share one sample of origin, sequenced in a study of blood T cell repertoires in COVID-19. Repertoires were generated with immunoSEQ multiplex PCR, while TCRdb's copy carries only in-frame clones and drops some. This sample carries some 380,000 clones, around 91% of them seen once, and the ten largest clones take about 6.5%. Material for sequencing was peripheral blood. The receptor set was obtained from a young man with active or convalescent COVID-19.

There are a few counts of this clone. This chain links TRBV18 with TRBJ1-2; 9 bases align to TRBD1. Losses at the gene ends were 6 bases for V and 7 bases for J; bases not matched to a gene: 9. Germline loops: CDR1 KGHSH, CDR2 LQKENI. The CDR3 totals 14 residues. This CDR3 reads CASSLGQGQGGYTF. The DNA of the CDR3 is TGTGCCAGCTCCCTGGGACAGGGACAGGGTGGCTACACCTTC.

This clone came up once. The chain couples TRBV5-1 to TRBJ2-1; 8 bases match TRBD1. The V and J ends lost 4 bases and 4 bases, in that order; junction bases with no gene match: 7. CDR3 length: 15 residues. Germline V gene lookup returns CDR1 SGHRS and CDR2 YFSETQ. The DNA of the CDR3 is TGCGCCAGCAGCGGCCGGACAGGGTCTTACAATGAGCAGTTCTTC. This translates into CASSGRTGSYNEQFF.

V and J are TRBV28 and TRBJ1-2; D is undetermined. This CDR3 spans 10 amino acids. Trimming stripped 6 bases from V and 7 bases from J, with 6 bases between. Germline V gene lookup returns CDR1 MDHEN and CDR2 SYDVKM. CDR3 region: CASRLRGYTF. The DNA for the CDR3 is TGTGCCAGCAGACTACGTGGCTACACCTTC.

The chain links TRBV28 to TRBJ1-2; the D gene is possibly TRBD1 (6 bases). Germline V lookup: CDR1 MDHEN, CDR2 SYDVKM. Trimming took 3 bases from V and 0 from J, leaving 17 bases between them. The CDR3 covers 17 residues. The CDR3 DNA reads TGTGCCAGCAGTTTTGGGCAGGGGAGGGGTACTAACTATGGCTACACCTTC. The encoded protein is CASSFGQGRGTNYGYTF.

CDR3 bases: TGTGCCAGCAGCAAAGTGGGACAGGGATACGAGCAGTACTTC. It encodes CASSKVGQGYEQYF. The rearrangement links TRBV6-5 to TRBJ2-7, with TRBD1 identical over 9 bases. V lost 6 bases to trimming and J lost 4 bases; unmatched junction nucleotides: 7. Germline V gene data show CDR1 as MNHEY and CDR2 as SVGAGI. The CDR3 spans 14 residues.

This clone has only one observation. The rearrangement uses TRBV28 and TRBJ1-2, with TRBD1 matching 8 bases. This CDR3 spans 14 amino acids. Germline CDR1 reads MDHEN; CDR2 reads SYDVKM. With 6 bases clipped from V and 7 bases from J, the junction kept 10 bases outside the gene matches. As DNA, the CDR3 is TGTGCCAGCAGGGGGAGACAGGGGTATCGTGGCTACACCTTC. Its protein is CASRGRQGYRGYTF.

In its sample, this clone was seen once. The gene calls are TRBV5-4 and TRBJ1-4; the match to TRBD1 covers 9 bases. CDR1 is SGHNT and CDR2 is YYREEE in the germline V gene (reference sequence). J gave up 5 bases and V 1 base, and 9 bases lay outside the gene matches. The CDR3 extends over 17 amino acids. CDR3 protein: CASSLWGTGQQNEKLFF. CDR3 DNA: TGTGCCAGCAGCTTGTGGGGGACAGGGCAACAAAATGAAAAACTGTTTTTT.

V gene TRBV15 combines with J gene TRBJ2-7; 12 bases fit TRBD2. Germline-derived CDR1 and CDR2 are LNHNV and YYDKDF (reference sequence). V lost 3 bases, J lost 0 bases, and 6 bases stayed unmatched. The CDR3 spans 17 residues. CDR3 region: CATSSGLAGTRSYEQYF. The CDR3 DNA reads TGTGCCACCAGCAGTGGACTAGCGGGAACCCGCTCCTACGAGCAGTACTTC.

The rearrangement uses TRBV18 and TRBJ1-2; 7 nucleotides align to TRBD1. V lost 0 bases and J lost 0; bases outside the gene matches: 1. Per the germline V gene, CDR1 is KGHSH and CDR2 is LQKENI. The CDR3 consists of 15 residues. The CDR3 DNA is TGTGCCAGCTCACCACCGGGGACAGCTAACTATGGCTACACCTTC. Translated, it gives CASSPPGTANYGYTF.

This chain links TRBV5-1 with TRBJ2-2; 11 bases align to TRBD1. Looked up from germline, CDR1 is SGHRS and CDR2 is YFSETQ. V gave up 4 bases and J gave up 5 bases; unmatched junction bases: 4. CDR3 length: 15 amino acids. The CDR3: CASSPGTGGTGELFF. The CDR3 bases are TGCGCCAGCAGCCCGGGGACAGGGGGGACCGGGGAGCTGTTTTTT.